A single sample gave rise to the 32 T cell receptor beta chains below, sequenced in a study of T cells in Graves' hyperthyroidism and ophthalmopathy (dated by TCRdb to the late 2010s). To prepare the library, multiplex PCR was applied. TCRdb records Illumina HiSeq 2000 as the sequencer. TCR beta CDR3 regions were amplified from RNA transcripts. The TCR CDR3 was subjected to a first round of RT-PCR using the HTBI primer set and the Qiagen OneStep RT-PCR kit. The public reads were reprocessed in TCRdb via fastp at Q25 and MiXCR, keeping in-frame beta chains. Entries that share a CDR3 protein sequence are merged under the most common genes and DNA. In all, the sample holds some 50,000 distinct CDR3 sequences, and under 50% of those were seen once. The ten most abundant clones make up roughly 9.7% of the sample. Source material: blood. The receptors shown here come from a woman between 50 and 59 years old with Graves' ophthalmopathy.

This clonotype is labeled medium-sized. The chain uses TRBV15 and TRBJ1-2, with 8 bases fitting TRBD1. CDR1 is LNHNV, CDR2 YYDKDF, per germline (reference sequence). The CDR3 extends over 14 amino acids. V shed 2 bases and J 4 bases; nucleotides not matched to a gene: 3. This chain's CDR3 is CATSRRQGTYGYTF. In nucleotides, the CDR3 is TGTGCCACCAGCAGACGACAGGGGACCTATGGCTACACCTTC.

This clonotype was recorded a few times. The CDR3 sequence: CASSQVSTGRGYGYTF. The CDR3 DNA is TGTGCCAGCAGCCAAGTATCCACGGGAAGGGGGTATGGCTACACCTTC. The gene calls are TRBV3-1 and TRBJ1-2, with a tentative D call TRBD1 (6 bases). Trimming removed 1 base at V and 5 bases at J, with 17 bases between. Germline values: CDR1 LGHDT, CDR2 YNNKEL (reference sequence). The CDR3 has 16 residues.

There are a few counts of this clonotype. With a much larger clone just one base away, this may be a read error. For the CDR3, the DNA is TGCAGTGCTACAACGTACAGGGGTGTCCCTGAAGCTTTCTTT. Its protein is CSATTYRGVPEAFF. This chain connects TRBV20-1 to TRBJ1-1, with 7 bases aligning to TRBD1. Germline trimming cut 4 bases from V and 6 bases from J; bases unmatched to any gene: 11. The CDR3 covers 14 residues. Looked up from germline, CDR1 is DFQATT and CDR2 is SNEGSKA (reference sequence).

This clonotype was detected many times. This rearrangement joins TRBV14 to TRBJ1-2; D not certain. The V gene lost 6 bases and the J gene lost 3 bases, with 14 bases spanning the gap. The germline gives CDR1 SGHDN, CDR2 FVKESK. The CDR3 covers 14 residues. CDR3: CASRKVGIDYGYTF. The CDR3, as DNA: TGTGCCAGCAGAAAGGTAGGCATCGACTATGGCTACACCTTC.

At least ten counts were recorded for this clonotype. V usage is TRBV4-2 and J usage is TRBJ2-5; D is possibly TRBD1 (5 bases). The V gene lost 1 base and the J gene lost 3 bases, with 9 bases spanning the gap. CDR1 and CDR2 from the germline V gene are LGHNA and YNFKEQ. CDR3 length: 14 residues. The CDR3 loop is CASSQGQHKETQYF. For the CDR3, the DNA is TGTGCCAGCAGCCAAGGACAGCATAAAGAGACCCAGTACTTC.

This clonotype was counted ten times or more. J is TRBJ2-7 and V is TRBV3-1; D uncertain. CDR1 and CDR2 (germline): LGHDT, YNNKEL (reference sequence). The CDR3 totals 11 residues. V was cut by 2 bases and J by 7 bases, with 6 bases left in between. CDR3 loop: CASSQFREQYF. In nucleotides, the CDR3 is TGTGCCAGCAGCCAATTCAGAGAGCAGTACTTC.

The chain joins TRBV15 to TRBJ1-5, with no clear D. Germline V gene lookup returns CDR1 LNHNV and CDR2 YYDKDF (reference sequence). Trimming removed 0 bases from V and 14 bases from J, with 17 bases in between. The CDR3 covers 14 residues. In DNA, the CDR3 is TGTGCCACCAGCAGAGATAGGCGGGGTTCCTACGAGCATTTT. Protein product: CATSRDRRGSYEHF.

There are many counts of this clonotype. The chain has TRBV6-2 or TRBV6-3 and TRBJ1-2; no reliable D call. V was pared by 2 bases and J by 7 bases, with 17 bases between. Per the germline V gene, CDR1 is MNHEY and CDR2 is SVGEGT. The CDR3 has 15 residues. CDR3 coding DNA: TGTGCCAGCAGTTACCCCGGACGGAACTCGGCTGGCTACACCTTC. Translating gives CASSYPGRNSAGYTF.

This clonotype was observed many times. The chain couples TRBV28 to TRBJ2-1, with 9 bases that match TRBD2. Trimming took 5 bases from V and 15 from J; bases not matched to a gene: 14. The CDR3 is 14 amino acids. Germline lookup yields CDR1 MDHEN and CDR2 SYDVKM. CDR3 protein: CASSPTPTSGRLFF. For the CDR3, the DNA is TGTGCCAGCAGTCCCACGCCCACTAGCGGGCGTCTGTTCTTC.

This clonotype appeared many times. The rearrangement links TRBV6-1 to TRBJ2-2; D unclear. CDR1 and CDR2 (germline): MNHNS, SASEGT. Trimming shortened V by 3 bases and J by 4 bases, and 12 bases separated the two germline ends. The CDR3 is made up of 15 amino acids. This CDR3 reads CASSEFASGTGELFF. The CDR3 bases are TGTGCCAGCAGTGAGTTTGCCTCAGGCACCGGGGAGCTGTTTTTT.

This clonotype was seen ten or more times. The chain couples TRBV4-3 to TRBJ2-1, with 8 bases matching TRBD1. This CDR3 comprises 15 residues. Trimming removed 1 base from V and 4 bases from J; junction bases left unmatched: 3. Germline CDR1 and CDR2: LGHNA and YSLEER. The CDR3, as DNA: TGCGCCAGCAGCCAAGGGGGACAGGTTTACAATGAGCAGTTCTTC. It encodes CASSQGGQVYNEQFF.

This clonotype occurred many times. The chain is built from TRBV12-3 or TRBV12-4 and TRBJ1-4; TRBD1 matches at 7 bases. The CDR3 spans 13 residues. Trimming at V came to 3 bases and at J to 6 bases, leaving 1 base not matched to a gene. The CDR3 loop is CASSLTGYEKLFF. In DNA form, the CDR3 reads TGTGCCAGCAGTTTGACAGGGTATGAAAAACTGTTTTTT.

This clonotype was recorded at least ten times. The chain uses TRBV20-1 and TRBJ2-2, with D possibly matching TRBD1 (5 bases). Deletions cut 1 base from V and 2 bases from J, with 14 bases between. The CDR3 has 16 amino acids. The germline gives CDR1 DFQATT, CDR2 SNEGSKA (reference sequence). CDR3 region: CSARGWGGINTGELFF. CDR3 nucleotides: TGCAGTGCTAGAGGGTGGGGCGGAATAAACACCGGGGAGCTGTTTTTT.

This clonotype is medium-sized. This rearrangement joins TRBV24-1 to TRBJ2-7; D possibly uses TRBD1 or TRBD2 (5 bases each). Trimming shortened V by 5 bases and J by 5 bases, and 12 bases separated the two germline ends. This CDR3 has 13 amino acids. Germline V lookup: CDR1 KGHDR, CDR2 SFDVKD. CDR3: CATSGGERHEQYF. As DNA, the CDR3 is TGTGCCACCAGTGGAGGGGAAAGACACGAGCAGTACTTC.

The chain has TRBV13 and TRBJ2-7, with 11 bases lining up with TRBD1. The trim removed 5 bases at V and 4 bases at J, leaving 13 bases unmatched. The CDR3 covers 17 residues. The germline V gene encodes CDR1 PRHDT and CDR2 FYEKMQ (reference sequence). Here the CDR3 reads CASSPTLGQGVVYEQYF. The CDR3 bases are TGTGCCAGCAGCCCGACCCTGGGACAGGGGGTCGTTTACGAGCAGTACTTC.

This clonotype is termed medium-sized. The CDR3 coding sequence is TGTGCCAGCAGCTTCAGGGGCCAAGAGACCCAGTACTTC. Amino acids: CASSFRGQETQYF. V is TRBV7-9 and J is TRBJ2-5; possible D gene TRBD1, 6 bases. Germline V lookup: CDR1 SEHNR, CDR2 FQNEAQ (reference sequence). V was pared by 3 bases and J by 1 base, with 6 bases between. The CDR3 has 13 amino acids. The complete variable domain, with remaining parts taken from reference TRBV7-9 and TRBJ2-5, reads DTGVSQNPRHKITKRGQNVTFRCDPISEHNRLYWYRQTLGQGPEFLTYFQNEAQLEKSRLLSDRFSAERPKGSFSTLEIQRTEQGDSAMYLCASSFRGQETQYFGPGTRLLVL.

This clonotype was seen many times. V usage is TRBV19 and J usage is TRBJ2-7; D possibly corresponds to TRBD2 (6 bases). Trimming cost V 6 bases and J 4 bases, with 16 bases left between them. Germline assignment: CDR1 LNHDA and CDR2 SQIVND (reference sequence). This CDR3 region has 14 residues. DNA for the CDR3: TGTGCCAGTAGCCGACCGGGGGAAGGGTACGAGCAGTACTTC. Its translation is CASSRPGEGYEQYF.

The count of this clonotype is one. CDR3 region: CAGKRLAGETDTQYF. The CDR3 DNA follows: TGCGCCGGCAAACGATTAGCGGGGGAAACAGATACGCAGTATTTT. This chain uses TRBV5-1 with TRBJ2-3; 9 bases are shared with TRBD2. Germline V gene sequence: CDR1 SGHRS, CDR2 YFSETQ. V lost 10 bases to trimming and J lost 3 bases; unmatched junction nucleotides: 12. CDR3 size: 15 residues.

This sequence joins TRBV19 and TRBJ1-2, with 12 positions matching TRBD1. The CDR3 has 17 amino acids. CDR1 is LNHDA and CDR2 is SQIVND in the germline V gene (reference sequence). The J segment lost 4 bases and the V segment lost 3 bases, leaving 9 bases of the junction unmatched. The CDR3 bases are TGTGCCAGTAGTATGTGGATAGGGACAGGGGGCTTCTATGGCTACACCTTC. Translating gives CASSMWIGTGGFYGYTF.

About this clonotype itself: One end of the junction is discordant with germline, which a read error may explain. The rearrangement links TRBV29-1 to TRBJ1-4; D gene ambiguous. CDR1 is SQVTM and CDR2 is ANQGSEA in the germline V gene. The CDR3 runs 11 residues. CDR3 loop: CSVEALGIPFF. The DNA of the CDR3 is TGCAGCGTCGAAGCCCTGGGGATTCCGTTTTTT.

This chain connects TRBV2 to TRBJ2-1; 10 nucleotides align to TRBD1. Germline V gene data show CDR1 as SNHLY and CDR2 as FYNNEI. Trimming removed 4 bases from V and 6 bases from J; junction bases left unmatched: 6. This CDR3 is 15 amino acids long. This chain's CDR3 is CASSGRDRGSNEQFF. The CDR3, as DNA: TGTGCCAGCAGTGGCCGGGACAGGGGTTCCAATGAGCAGTTCTTC.

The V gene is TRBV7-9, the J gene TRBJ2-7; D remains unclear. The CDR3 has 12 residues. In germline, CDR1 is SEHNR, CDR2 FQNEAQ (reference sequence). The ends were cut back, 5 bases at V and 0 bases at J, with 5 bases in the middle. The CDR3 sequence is CASSKDSYEQYF. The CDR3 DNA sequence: TGTGCCAGCAGCAAAGACTCCTACGAGCAGTACTTC. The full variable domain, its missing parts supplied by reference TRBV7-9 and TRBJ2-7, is DTGVSQNPRHKITKRGQNVTFRCDPISEHNRLYWYRQTLGQGPEFLTYFQNEAQLEKSRLLSDRFSAERPKGSFSTLEIQRTEQGDSAMYLCASSKDSYEQYFGPGTRLTVT.

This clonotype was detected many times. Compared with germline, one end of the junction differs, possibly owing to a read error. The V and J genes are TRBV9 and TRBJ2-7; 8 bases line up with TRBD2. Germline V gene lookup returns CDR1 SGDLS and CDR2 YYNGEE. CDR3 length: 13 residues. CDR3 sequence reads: CASSGTSSHEQYF. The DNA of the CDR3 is TGTGCCAGCAGCGGGACTAGCTCCCACGAGCAGTACTTC.

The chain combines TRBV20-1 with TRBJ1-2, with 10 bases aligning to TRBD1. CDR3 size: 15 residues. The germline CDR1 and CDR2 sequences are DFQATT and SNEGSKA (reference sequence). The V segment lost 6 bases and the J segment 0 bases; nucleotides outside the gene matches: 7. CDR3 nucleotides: TGCAGTGCCAAGGACAGGGGGAAGACTAACTATGGCTACACCTTC. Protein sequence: CSAKDRGKTNYGYTF.

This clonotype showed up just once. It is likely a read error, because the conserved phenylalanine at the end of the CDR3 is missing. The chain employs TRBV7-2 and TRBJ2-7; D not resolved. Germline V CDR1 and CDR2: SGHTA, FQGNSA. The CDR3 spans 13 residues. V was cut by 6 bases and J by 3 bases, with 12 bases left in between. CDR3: CASRPLSFYEQYS. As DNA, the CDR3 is TGTGCCAGCAGGCCCCTTAGCTTCTACGAGCAGTACTCC.

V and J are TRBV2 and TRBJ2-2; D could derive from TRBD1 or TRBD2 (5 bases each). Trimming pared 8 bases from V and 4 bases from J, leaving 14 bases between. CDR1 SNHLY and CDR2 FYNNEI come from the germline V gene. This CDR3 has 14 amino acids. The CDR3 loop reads CASERAGSTGELFF. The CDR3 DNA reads TGTGCCAGCGAAAGAGCAGGGAGCACCGGGGAGCTGTTTTTT. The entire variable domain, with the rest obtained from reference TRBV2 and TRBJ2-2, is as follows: EPEVTQTPSHQVTQMGQEVILRCVPISNHLYFYWYRQILGQKVEFLVSFYNNEISEKSEIFDDQFSVERPDGSNFTLKIRSTKLEDSAMYFCASERAGSTGELFFGEGSRLTVL.

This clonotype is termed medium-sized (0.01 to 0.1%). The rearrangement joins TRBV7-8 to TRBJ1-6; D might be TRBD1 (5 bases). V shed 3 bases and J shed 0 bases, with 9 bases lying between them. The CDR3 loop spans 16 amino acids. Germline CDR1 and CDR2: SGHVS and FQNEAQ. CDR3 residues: CASSLDINSYNSPLHF. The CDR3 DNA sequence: TGTGCCAGCAGCTTGGACATCAACTCCTATAATTCACCCCTCCACTTT.

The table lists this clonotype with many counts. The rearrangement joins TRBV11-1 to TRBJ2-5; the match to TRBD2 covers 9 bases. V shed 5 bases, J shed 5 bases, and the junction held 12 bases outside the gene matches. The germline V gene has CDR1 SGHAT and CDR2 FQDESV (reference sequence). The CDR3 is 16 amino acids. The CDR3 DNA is TGTGCCAGCAGCCCCCGGGACGCGGGGGGGCCCGAGACCCAGTACTTC. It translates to CASSPRDAGGPETQYF.

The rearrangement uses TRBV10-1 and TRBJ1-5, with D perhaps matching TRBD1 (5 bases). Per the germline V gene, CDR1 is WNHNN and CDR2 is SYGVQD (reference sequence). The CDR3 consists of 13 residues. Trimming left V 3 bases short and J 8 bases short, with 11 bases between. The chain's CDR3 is CASSETGSEPQHF. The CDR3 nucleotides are TGCGCCAGCAGTGAAACAGGTAGTGAGCCCCAGCATTTT.

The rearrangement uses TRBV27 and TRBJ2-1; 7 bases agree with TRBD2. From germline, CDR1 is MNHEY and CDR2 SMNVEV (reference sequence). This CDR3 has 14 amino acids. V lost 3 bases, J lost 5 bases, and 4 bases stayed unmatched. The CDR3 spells CASSFNAGDNEQFF. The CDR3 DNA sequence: TGTGCCAGCAGTTTCAACGCGGGGGACAATGAGCAGTTCTTC.

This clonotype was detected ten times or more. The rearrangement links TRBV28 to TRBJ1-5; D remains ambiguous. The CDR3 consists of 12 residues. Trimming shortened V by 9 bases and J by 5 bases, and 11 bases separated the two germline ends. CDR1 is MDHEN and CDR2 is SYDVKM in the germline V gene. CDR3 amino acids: CASAWADQPQHF. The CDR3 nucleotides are TGTGCCAGTGCGTGGGCAGATCAGCCCCAGCATTTT.

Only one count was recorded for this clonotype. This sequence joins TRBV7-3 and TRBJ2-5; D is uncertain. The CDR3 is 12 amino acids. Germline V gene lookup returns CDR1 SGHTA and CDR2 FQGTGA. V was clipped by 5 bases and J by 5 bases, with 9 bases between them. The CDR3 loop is CASSPDGETQYF. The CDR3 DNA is TGTGCCAGCAGCCCAGATGGGGAGACCCAGTACTTC.